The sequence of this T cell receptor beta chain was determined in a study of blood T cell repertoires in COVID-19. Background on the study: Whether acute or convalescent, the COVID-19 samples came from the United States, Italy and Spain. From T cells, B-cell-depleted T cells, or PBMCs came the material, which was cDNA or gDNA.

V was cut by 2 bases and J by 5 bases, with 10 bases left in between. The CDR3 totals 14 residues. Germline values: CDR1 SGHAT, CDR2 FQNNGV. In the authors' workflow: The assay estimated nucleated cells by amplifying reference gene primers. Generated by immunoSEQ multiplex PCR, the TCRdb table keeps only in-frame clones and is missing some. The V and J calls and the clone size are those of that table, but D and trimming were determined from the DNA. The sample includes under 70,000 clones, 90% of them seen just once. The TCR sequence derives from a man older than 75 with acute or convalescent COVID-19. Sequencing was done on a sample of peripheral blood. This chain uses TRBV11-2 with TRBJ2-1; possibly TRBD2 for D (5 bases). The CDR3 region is CASSLSSANNEQFF. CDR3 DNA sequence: TGTGCCAGCAGCTTAAGTAGCGCCAACAATGAGCAGTTCTTC. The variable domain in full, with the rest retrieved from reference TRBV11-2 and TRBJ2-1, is EAGVAQSPRYKIIEKRQSVAFWCNPISGHATLYWYQQILGQGPKLLIQFQNNGVVDDSQLPKDRFSAERLKGVDSTLKIQPAKLEDSAVYLCASSLSSANNEQFFGPGTRLTVL.